This T cell receptor (beta chain) was obtained from a study of CD8+ T cells in alopecia areata. In germline, CDR1 is SNHLY, CDR2 FYNNEI. Germline trimming cut 6 bases from V and 3 bases from J; bases unmatched to any gene: 7. The CDR3 sequence is 14 residues long. Concerning this clone: What it binds is unknown.

Sequencing templates came from extracted RNA that was reverse transcribed into cDNA. This table comes from immunoSEQ multiplex PCR, and its TCRdb copy is limited to in-frame clones, with some not included. The sample yields fewer than 110,000 clones, roughly three fifths seen once. Described treatment: oral pan-JAK inhibitor, 5-10 mg twice daily. Study-wide findings and caveats: In scalp and blood, many expanded lesional clones persisted during tofacitinib.

Sequencing was performed on CD8+ T cells sorted from blood, taken at approximately week 60, from a patient treated with tofacitinib. This rearrangement joins TRBV2 to TRBJ2-7; TRBD1 matches 8 bases. The sequence was collected from a human donor with alopecia areata. This CDR3 is CASRRTGSFYEQYF. The CDR3 nucleotides are TGTGCCAGCAGACGGACAGGGTCTTTCTACGAGCAGTACTTC.